These 19 T cell receptor beta chains came from one sample sequenced in a study of T cell repertoires in cytomegalovirus infection. Antigens for these TCRs are unknown. TCRdb itself ran the reads through MiXCR, one entry per CDR3 protein. Among around 430,000 distinct CDR3 sequences, about 42% were seen once, and the ten largest hold approximately 40%. The sample here was cultured PBMCs, taken from culture after CMV antigen stimulation. The receptors stem from a human donor in good health (CMV status not recorded). Some clones in this sample may be carry-over from other donors' samples.

CDR3 in amino acids: CASSTPGSYNEQFF. The CDR3 DNA sequence: TGTGCCAGCAGCACTCCAGGGTCCTACAATGAGCAGTTCTTC. The chain carries TRBV9 and TRBJ2-1; possibly TRBD1 for D (5 bases). Germline assignment: CDR1 SGDLS and CDR2 YYNGEE. The CDR3 has 14 residues. Trimming took off 4 bases at V and 1 base at J, with 9 bases between the two ends.

The genes are TRBV6-1 and TRBJ2-1, with 10 bases that match TRBD2. The CDR3 sequence is 15 residues long. V dropped 4 bases and J dropped 8; count of bases not matched to a gene: 8. Germline V gene sequence: CDR1 MNHNS, CDR2 SASEGT. CDR3 amino acids: CASSGPGLATDEQFF. Here the CDR3 DNA reads TGTGCCAGCAGTGGACCGGGACTAGCGACAGATGAGCAGTTCTTC.

The genes are TRBV9 and TRBJ1-2; 9 bases are shared with TRBD1. J lost 3 bases, V lost 4 bases, and 4 bases had no gene match. Germline values: CDR1 SGDLS, CDR2 YYNGEE. The CDR3 is 14 residues long. CDR3 DNA sequence: TGTGCCAGCAGCTCGGGACAGGGTTACTATGGCTACACCTTC. Residues: CASSSGQGYYGYTF.

This clonotype was seen many times. This rearrangement joins TRBV7-2 to TRBJ2-3; 9 bases map to TRBD2. This CDR3 contains 15 residues. Germline-derived CDR1 and CDR2 are SGHTA and FQGNSA. The trim removed 10 bases at V and 1 base at J, leaving 9 bases unmatched. DNA for the CDR3: TGTGCCACCAAGGGGCGGACTAGCGGCACAGATACGCAGTATTTT. Translating it yields CATKGRTSGTDTQYF.

This clonotype has just one count. V usage is TRBV5-4 and J usage is TRBJ1-2, with D possibly matching TRBD1 (5 bases). Germline V CDR1 and CDR2: SGHNT, YYREEE (reference sequence). V was trimmed by 10 bases and J by 0 bases, leaving 16 bases between them. The CDR3 is 14 amino acids. The CDR3 is CAGCWRGANYGYTF. DNA for the CDR3: TGTGCCGGATGCTGGAGGGGTGCTAACTATGGCTACACCTTC.

The rearrangement uses TRBV20-1 and TRBJ1-5; D is undetermined. Trimming shortened V by 6 bases and J by 0 bases, and 21 bases separated the two germline ends. The CDR3 loop spans 17 amino acids. The germline V gene encodes CDR1 DFQATT and CDR2 SNEGSKA (reference sequence). The CDR3 bases are TGCAGTGCGACACGAACATTCATACCGTATAGCAATCAGCCCCAGCATTTT. Translated: CSATRTFIPYSNQPQHF.

The chain has TRBV7-6 and TRBJ2-1, with unresolved D. Germline V gene sequence: CDR1 SGHVS, CDR2 FNYEAQ. V lost 4 bases and J lost 0, with 13 bases in between. The CDR3 runs 16 residues. The CDR3 DNA reads TGTGCCAGCAGCTCACCGGACCGTAGCTCCTACAATGAGCAGTTCTTC. This gives the protein CASSSPDRSSYNEQFF.

This chain connects TRBV6-1 to TRBJ1-6, with a tentative D call TRBD1 (5 bases). Per germline, CDR1 MNHNS and CDR2 SASEGT. V was clipped by 1 base and J by 9 bases, with 16 bases between them. The CDR3 loop spans 16 amino acids. The CDR3, as DNA: TGTGCCAGCAGTGAAGTACGGGGAGGGGCCGGTTCACCCCTCCACTTT. Translated: CASSEVRGGAGSPLHF.

The rearrangement joins TRBV6-2 or TRBV6-3 to TRBJ1-1, with TRBD1 as a possible D gene (5 bases). Trimming shortened V by 3 bases and J by 6 bases, and 17 bases separated the two germline ends. Germline CDR1 MNHEY, CDR2 SVGEGT. This CDR3 is 15 amino acids long. DNA of the CDR3: TGTGCCAGCAGTTATCGGGGCAGGGCAAACCCTGAAGCTTTCTTT. As protein: CASSYRGRANPEAFF.

V usage is TRBV14 and J usage is TRBJ2-2; TRBD2 is a possible D gene (6 bases). With 2 bases removed from V and 4 bases from J, the gap between germline ends came to 11 bases. Germline assignment: CDR1 SGHDN and CDR2 FVKESK. The CDR3 runs to 15 residues. The CDR3 region is CASSQLEGITGELFF. In DNA, the CDR3 is TGTGCCAGCAGCCAACTGGAGGGGATCACCGGGGAGCTGTTTTTT.

This chain joins TRBV11-2 and TRBJ1-2; perhaps TRBD1 as D (5 bases). The germline V gene has CDR1 SGHAT and CDR2 FQNNGV. This CDR3 comprises 16 residues. The V gene lost 1 base and the J gene lost 4 bases, with 16 bases spanning the gap. CDR3 residues: CASSLGRGDIGYGYTF. DNA of the CDR3: TGTGCCAGCAGCTTAGGAAGGGGCGACATCGGCTATGGCTACACCTTC.

The V and J genes are TRBV6-1 and TRBJ2-5; tentative D call: TRBD2 (5 bases). The CDR3 is made up of 16 amino acids. Trimming stripped 4 bases from V and 5 bases from J, with 20 bases between. The germline CDR1 and CDR2 sequences are MNHNS and SASEGT. The CDR3 spells CASSGPRAPWRETQYF. The CDR3 DNA is TGTGCCAGCAGTGGGCCCCGGGCTCCCTGGAGGGAGACCCAGTACTTC.

In its sample, this clonotype was seen a few times. The chain has TRBV4-2 and TRBJ1-3; the D gene is possibly TRBD1 (6 bases). CDR3 length equals 15 residues. Per germline, CDR1 LGHNA and CDR2 YNFKEQ. V was trimmed by 0 bases and J by 3 bases, leaving 9 bases between them. DNA of the CDR3: TGTGCCAGCAGCCAAGAAGGCAGGGGTGGAAACACCATATATTTT. Its protein is CASSQEGRGGNTIYF.

This clonotype was detected a few times. V usage is TRBV7-6 and J usage is TRBJ2-1; D is tentatively TRBD1 or TRBD2 (6 bases each). Per the germline V gene, CDR1 is SGHVS and CDR2 is FNYEAQ. The CDR3 is 15 amino acids. Between the trimmed V and J ends, which lost 5 bases and 10 bases, there was a span of 21 bases. The CDR3 DNA reads TGTGCCAGCAGCCCCCCTGGTCCGGGGGCGGACGAGCAGTTCTTC. Translation: CASSPPGPGADEQFF.

The DNA for the CDR3 is TGTGCCAGCAGCCCCTCGCGGGGGGGAGCCTACGAGCAGTACTTC. This translates into CASSPSRGGAYEQYF. The chain has TRBV7-8 and TRBJ2-7, with 9 positions matching TRBD2. The CDR3 length is 15 residues. The germline V gene has CDR1 SGHVS and CDR2 FQNEAQ. Trimming at V came to 5 bases and at J to 2 bases, leaving 7 bases not matched to a gene.

This clonotype appeared a few times. The gene calls are TRBV7-2 and TRBJ2-7; no clear D gene. Trimming stripped 5 bases from V and 0 bases from J, with 14 bases between. The germline gives CDR1 SGHTA, CDR2 FQGNSA. The CDR3 is 15 amino acids. In DNA, the CDR3 is TGTGCCAGCAGCCTCGGACCAGTTCTCTCCTACGAGCAGTACTTC. Protein sequence: CASSLGPVLSYEQYF.

V and J are TRBV15 and TRBJ2-7; a possible D gene is TRBD2 (6 bases). This CDR3 spans 13 amino acids. Deletions cut 4 bases from V and 7 bases from J, with 14 bases between. Per germline, CDR1 LNHNV and CDR2 YYDKDF (reference sequence). CDR3 nucleotides: TGTGCCACCAGCACCGGGGACTGGTTAGAGCAGTACTTC. Amino acid sequence: CATSTGDWLEQYF. The variable domain in full, with the rest retrieved from reference TRBV15 and TRBJ2-7, is DAMVIQNPRYQVTQFGKPVTLSCSQTLNHNVMYWYQQKSSQAPKLLFHYYDKDFNNEADTPDNFQSRRPNTSFCFLDIRSPGLGDTAMYLCATSTGDWLEQYFGPGTRLTVT.

J is TRBJ2-7 and V is TRBV19; no definite D call. V lost 5 bases and J 4 bases, leaving 15 bases between the germline ends. The CDR3 extends over 14 amino acids. CDR1 and CDR2 from the germline V gene are LNHDA and SQIVND (reference sequence). The CDR3 coding sequence is TGTGCCAGTAGTCAAGACTTCGGGCGTTACGAGCAGTACTTC. Encoded protein: CASSQDFGRYEQYF. Full variable domain (remainder filled in from reference TRBV19 and TRBJ2-7): DGGITQSPKYLFRKEGQNVTLSCEQNLNHDAMYWYRQDPGQGLRLIYYSQIVNDFQKGDIAEGYSVSREKKESFPLTVTSAQKNPTAFYLCASSQDFGRYEQYFGPGTRLTVT.

This clonotype was picked up one time. V is TRBV15 and J is TRBJ2-7; D is unresolved. With 1 base removed from V and 5 bases from J, the gap between germline ends came to 12 bases. This CDR3 spans 14 amino acids. In germline, CDR1 is LNHNV, CDR2 YYDKDF (reference sequence). The CDR3 is CATSRAGRADEQYF. In DNA, the CDR3 is TGTGCCACCAGCAGAGCAGGTAGGGCGGACGAGCAGTACTTC.